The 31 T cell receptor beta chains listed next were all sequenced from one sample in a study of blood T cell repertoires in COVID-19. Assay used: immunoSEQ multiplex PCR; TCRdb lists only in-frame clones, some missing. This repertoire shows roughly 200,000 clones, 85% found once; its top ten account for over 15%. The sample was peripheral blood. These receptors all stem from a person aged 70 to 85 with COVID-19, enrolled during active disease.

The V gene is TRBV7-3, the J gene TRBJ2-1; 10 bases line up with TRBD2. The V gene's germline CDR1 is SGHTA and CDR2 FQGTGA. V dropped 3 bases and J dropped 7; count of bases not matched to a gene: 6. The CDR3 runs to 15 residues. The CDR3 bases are TGTGCCAGCAGCTTTTACAGCGGGGGGGCAAATGAGCAGTTCTTC. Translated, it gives CASSFYSGGANEQFF.

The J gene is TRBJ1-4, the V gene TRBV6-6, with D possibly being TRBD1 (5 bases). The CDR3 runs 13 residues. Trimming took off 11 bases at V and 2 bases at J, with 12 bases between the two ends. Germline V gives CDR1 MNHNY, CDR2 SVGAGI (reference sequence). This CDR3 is CAGRGGTNEKLFF. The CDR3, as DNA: TGTGCCGGGCGGGGGGGGACTAATGAAAAACTGTTTTTT.

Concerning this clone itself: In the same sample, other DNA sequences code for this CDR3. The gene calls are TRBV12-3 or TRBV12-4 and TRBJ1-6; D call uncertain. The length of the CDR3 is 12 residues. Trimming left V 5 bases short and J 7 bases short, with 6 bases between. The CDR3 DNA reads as TGTGCCAGCAGTCTCCAGAATTCACCCCTCCACTTT. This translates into CASSLQNSPLHF.

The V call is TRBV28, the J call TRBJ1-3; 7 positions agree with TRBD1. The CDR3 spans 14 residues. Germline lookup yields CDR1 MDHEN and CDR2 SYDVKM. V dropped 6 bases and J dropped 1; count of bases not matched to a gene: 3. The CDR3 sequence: CASSLGQSGNTIYF. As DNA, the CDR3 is TGTGCCAGCAGCCTGGGACAGTCTGGAAACACCATATATTTT.

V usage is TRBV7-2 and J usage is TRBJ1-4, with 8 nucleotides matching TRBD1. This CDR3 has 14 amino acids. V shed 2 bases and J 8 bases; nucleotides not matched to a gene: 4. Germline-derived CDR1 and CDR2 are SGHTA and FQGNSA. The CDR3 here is CASSLQGAREKLFF. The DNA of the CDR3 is TGTGCCAGCAGCTTACAGGGGGCGCGAGAAAAACTGTTTTTT.

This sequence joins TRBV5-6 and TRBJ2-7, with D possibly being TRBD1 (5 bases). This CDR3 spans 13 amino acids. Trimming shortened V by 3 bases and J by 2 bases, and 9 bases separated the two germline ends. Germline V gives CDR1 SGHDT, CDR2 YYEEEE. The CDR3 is CASSSDSTYEQYF. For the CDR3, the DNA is TGTGCCAGCAGCTCTGACAGTACCTACGAGCAGTACTTC.

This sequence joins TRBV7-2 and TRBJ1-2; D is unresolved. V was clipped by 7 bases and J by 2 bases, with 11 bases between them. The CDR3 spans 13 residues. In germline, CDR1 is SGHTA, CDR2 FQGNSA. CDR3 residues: CASTTSRNYGYTF. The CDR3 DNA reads TGTGCCAGCACCACAAGCAGGAACTATGGCTACACCTTC.

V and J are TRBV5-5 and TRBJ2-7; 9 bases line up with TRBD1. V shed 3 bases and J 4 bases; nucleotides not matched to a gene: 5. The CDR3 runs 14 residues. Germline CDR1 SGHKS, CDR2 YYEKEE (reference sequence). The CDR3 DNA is TGTGCCAGCAGCTCGGGACAGGGATTTTACGAGCAGTACTTC. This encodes CASSSGQGFYEQYF.

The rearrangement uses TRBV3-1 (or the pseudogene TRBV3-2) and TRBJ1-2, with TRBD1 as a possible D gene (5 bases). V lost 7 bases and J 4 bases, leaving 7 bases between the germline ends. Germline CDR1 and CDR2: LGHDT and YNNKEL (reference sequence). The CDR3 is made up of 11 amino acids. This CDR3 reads CASTDSYGYTF. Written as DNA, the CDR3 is TGTGCCAGCACCGACAGCTATGGCTACACCTTC.

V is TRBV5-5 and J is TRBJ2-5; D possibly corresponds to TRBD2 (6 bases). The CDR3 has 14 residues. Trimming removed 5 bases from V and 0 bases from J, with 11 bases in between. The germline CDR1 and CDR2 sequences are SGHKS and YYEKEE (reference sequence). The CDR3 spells CASRSGLNQETQYF. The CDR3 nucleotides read TGTGCCAGCAGGTCGGGACTCAACCAAGAGACCCAGTACTTC. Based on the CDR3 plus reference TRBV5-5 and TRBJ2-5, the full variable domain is DAGVTQSPTHLIKTRGQQVTLRCSPISGHKSVSWYQQVLGQGPQFIFQYYEKEERGRGNFPDRFSARQFPNYSSELNVNALLLGDSALYLCASRSGLNQETQYFGPGTRLLVL.

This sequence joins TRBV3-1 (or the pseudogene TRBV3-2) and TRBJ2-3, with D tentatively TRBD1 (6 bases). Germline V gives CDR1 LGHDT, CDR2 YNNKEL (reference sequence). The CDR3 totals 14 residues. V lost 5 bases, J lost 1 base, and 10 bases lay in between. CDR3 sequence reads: CASSGGPGTDTQYF. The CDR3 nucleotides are TGTGCCAGCAGCGGGGGCCCTGGCACAGATACGCAGTATTTT.

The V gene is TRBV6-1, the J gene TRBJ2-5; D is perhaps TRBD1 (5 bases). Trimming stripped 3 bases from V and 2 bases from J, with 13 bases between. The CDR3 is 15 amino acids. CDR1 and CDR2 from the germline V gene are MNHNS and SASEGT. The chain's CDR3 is CASSEALTGQETQYF. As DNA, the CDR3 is TGTGCCAGCAGTGAGGCCTTAACAGGACAAGAGACCCAGTACTTC.

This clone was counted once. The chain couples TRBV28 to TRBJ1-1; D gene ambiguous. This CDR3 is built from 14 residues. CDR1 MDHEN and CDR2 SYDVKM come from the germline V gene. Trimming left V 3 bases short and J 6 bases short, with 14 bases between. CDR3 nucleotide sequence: TGTGCCAGCAGTTTTTTCGCTCTTACTGCTGAAGCTTTCTTT. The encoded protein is CASSFFALTAEAFF.

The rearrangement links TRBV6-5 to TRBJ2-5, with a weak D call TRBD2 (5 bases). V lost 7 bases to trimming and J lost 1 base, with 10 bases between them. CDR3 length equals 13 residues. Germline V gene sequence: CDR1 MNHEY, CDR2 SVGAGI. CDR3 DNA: TGTGCCAGCAATAAAGGGAGCCAAGAGACCCAGTACTTC. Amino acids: CASNKGSQETQYF.

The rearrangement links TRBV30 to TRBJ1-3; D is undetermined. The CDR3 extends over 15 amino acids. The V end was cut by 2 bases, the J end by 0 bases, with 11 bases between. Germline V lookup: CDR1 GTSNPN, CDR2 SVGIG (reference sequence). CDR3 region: CAWSPPGNSGNTIYF. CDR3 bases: TGTGCCTGGAGTCCCCCCGGGAACTCTGGAAACACCATATATTTT.

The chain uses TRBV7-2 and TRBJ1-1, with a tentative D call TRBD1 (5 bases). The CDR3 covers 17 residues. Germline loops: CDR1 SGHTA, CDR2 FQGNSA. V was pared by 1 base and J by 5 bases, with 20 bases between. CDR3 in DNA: TGTGCCAGCAGCTTAGGAGGGGCGGGGCGTGTGGGGACTGAAGCTTTCTTT. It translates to CASSLGGAGRVGTEAFF.

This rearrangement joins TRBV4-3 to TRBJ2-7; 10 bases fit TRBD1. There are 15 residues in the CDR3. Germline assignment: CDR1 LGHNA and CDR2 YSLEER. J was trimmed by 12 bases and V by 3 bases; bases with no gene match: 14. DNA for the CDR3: TGCGCCAGCAGCCATGTGGGACAGGGGTTCTCCGGATTGTACTTC. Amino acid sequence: CASSHVGQGFSGLYF.

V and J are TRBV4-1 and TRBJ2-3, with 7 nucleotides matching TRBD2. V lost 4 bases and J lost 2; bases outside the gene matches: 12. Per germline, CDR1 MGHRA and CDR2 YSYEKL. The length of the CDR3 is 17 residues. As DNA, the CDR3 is TGCGCCAGCAGCCTCACCCGGACTAGGCCCTACACAGATACGCAGTATTTT. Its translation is CASSLTRTRPYTDTQYF.

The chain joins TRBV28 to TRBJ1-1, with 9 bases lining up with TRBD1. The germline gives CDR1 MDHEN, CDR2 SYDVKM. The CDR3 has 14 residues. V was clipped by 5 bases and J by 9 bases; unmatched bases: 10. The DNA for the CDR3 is TGTGCCAGCAGTCACCCTGCACAGGGGGCGCAAGCTTTCTTT. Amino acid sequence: CASSHPAQGAQAFF.

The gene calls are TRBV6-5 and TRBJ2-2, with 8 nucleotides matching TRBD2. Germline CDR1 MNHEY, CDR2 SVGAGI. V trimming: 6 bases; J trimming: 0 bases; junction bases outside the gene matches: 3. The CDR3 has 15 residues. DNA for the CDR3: TGTGCCAGCAGGTTAGCGGGACCGAACACCGGGGAGCTGTTTTTT. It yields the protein CASRLAGPNTGELFF.

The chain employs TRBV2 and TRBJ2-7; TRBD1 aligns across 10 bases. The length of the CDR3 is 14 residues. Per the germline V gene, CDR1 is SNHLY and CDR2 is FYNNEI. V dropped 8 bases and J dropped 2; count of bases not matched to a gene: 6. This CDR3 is CASSRTGGTYEQYF. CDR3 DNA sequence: TGTGCCAGCTCAAGGACAGGGGGGACCTACGAGCAGTACTTC.

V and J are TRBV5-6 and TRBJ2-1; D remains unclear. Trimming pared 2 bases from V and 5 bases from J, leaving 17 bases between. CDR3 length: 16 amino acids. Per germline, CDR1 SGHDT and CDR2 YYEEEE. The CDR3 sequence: CASSFVSGFNDNEQFF. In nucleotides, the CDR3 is TGTGCCAGCAGCTTTGTGTCCGGGTTTAATGACAATGAGCAGTTCTTC.

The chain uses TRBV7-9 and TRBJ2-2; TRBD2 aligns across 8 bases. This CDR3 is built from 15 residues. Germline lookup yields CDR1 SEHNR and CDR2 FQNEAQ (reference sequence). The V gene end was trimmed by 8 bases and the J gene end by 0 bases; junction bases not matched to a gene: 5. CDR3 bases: TGTGCCAGCCCGCGGGAGGCCACGAACACCGGGGAGCTGTTTTTT. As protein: CASPREATNTGELFF.

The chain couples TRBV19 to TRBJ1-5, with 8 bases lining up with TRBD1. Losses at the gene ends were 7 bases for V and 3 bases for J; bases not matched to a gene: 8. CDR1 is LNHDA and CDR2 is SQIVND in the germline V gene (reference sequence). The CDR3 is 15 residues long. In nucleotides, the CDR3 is TGTGCCAGTACTCTTGGACAGGGCCCCAATCAGCCCCAGCATTTT. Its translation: CASTLGQGPNQPQHF. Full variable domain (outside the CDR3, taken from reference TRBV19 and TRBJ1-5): DGGITQSPKYLFRKEGQNVTLSCEQNLNHDAMYWYRQDPGQGLRLIYYSQIVNDFQKGDIAEGYSVSREKKESFPLTVTSAQKNPTAFYLCASTLGQGPNQPQHFGDGTRLSIL.

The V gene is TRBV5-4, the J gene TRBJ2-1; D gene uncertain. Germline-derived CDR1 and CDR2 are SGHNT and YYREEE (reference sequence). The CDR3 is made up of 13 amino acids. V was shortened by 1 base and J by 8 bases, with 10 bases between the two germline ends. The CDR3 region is CASSLKSRDEQFF. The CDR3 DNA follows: TGTGCCAGCAGCTTGAAAAGTCGGGATGAGCAGTTCTTC. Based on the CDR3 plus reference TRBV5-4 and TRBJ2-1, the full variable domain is ETGVTQSPTHLIKTRGQQVTLRCSSQSGHNTVSWYQQALGQGPQFIFQYYREEENGRGNFPPRFSGLQFPNYSSELNVNALELDDSALYLCASSLKSRDEQFFGPGTRLTVL.

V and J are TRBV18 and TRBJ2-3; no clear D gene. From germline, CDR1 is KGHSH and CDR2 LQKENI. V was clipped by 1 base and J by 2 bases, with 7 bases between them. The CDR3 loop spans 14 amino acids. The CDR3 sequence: CASSPRDYTDTQYF. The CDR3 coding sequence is TGTGCCAGCTCACCACGCGATTACACAGATACGCAGTATTTT.

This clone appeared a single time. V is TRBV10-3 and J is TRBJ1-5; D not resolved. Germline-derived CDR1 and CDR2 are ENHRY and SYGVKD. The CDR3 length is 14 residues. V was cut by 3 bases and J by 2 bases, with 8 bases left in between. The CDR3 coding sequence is TGTGCCATCAGTGACCAGGTCGGCAATCAGCCCCAGCATTTT. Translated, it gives CAISDQVGNQPQHF.

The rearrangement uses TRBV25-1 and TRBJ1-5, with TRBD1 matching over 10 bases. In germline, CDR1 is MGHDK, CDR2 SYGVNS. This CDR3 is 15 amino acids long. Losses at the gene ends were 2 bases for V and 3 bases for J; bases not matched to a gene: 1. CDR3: CASSEGTGVNQPQHF. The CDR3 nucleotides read TGTGCCAGCAGTGAAGGGACAGGGGTCAATCAGCCCCAGCATTTT.

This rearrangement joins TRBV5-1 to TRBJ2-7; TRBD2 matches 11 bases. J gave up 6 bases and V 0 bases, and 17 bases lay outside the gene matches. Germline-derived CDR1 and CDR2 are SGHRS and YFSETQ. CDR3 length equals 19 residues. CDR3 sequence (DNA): TGCGCCAGCAGCTTGGTGAGCCTAGCGGGAGGTCCCACGCCTTTCGAGCAGTACTTC. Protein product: CASSLVSLAGGPTPFEQYF.

In nucleotides, the CDR3 is TGTGCCAGCAGCCAAGAGGGTCGGACTAGGGAGGATTCTATTCGATACAATGAGCAGTTCTTC. This encodes CASSQEGRTREDSIRYNEQFF. J is TRBJ2-1 and V is TRBV4-2, with 7 bases identical to TRBD2. The CDR3 has 21 amino acids. CDR1 LGHNA and CDR2 YNFKEQ come from the germline V gene. V shed 0 bases and J 4 bases; nucleotides not matched to a gene: 21.

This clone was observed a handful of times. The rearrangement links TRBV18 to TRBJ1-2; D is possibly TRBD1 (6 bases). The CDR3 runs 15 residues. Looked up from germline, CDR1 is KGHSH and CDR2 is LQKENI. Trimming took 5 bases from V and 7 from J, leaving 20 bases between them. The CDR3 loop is CASSGLGQTSPGYTF. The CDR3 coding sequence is TGTGCCAGCTCAGGGTTAGGACAGACCTCTCCTGGCTACACCTTC.